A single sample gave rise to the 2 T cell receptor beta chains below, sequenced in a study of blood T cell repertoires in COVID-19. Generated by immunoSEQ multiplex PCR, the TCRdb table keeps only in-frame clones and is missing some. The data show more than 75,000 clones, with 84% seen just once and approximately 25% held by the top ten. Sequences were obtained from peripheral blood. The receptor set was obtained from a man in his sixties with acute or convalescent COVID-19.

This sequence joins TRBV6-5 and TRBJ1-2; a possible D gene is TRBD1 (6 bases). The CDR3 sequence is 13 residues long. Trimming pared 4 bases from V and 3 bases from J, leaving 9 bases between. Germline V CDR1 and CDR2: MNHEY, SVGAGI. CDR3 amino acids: CASSFTGYYGYTF. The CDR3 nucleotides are TGTGCCAGCAGTTTTACAGGGTACTATGGCTACACCTTC.

In DNA, the CDR3 is TGTGCCAGCTCACCACTCCCGCGGGCTAGCGGCCGCCAAGAGACCCAGTACTTC. Translation: CASSPLPRASGRQETQYF. The V and J genes are TRBV18 and TRBJ2-5; TRBD2 matches at 7 bases. The CDR3 is 18 amino acids. The germline CDR1 and CDR2 sequences are KGHSH and LQKENI. V trimming: 1 base; J trimming: 1 base; junction bases outside the gene matches: 12.